These 24 T cell receptor beta chains were sequenced from one sample in a study of vaccination effects on CD4 cells after COVID-19. What these receptors recognize is not known. ViraFEST assay sequencing came after antigen-specific CD4+ T cells were expanded with viral peptide pools. Around day 10 of culture, CD4+ T cells were separated out. Vaccinated participants had no history of SARS-CoV-2 infection and tested negative for nucleocapsid antibodies. TCRdb keeps only in-frame clones here, not all; method: immunoSEQ multiplex PCR. Altogether tens of thousands of clones are present, about three quarters being singletons, with the ten largest covering more than 3%. Sample: CD4+ T cells from PBMCs cultured with SARS-CoV-2 spike peptides, taken before COVID-19 vaccination. The source of these receptors is a human donor who received a COVID-19 vaccine.

The gene calls are TRBV5-1 and TRBJ2-1, with D uncertain. V lost 4 bases, J lost 8 bases, and 13 bases lay in between. Germline-derived CDR1 and CDR2 are SGHRS and YFSETQ. The CDR3 spans 13 residues. The DNA of the CDR3 is TGCGCCAGCAGCGATCCCCCGGGCGATGAGCAGTTCTTC. This translates into CASSDPPGDEQFF.

The chain joins TRBV7-9 to TRBJ1-3; D uncertain. CDR3 size: 12 residues. CDR1 is SEHNR and CDR2 is FQNEAQ in the germline V gene (reference sequence). The V and J ends lost 1 base and 7 bases respectively, with 5 bases between them. Here the CDR3 reads CASSLGQNTIYF. Written as DNA, the CDR3 is TGTGCCAGCAGCTTAGGTCAGAACACCATATATTTT. Full variable domain (rest looked up from reference TRBV7-9 and TRBJ1-3): DTGVSQNPRHKITKRGQNVTFRCDPISEHNRLYWYRQTLGQGPEFLTYFQNEAQLEKSRLLSDRFSAERPKGSFSTLEIQRTEQGDSAMYLCASSLGQNTIYFGEGSWLTVV.

The chain links TRBV19 to TRBJ2-7; maybe TRBD1 (6 bases). V was trimmed by 5 bases and J by 1 base, leaving 12 bases between them. The CDR3 has 14 amino acids. CDR1 is LNHDA, CDR2 SQIVND, per germline (reference sequence). The CDR3 sequence: CASSEQGASYEQYF. CDR3 nucleotide sequence: TGTGCCAGTAGTGAACAGGGAGCATCCTACGAGCAGTACTTC.

V is TRBV6-5 and J is TRBJ2-1; a possible D gene is TRBD1 (6 bases). The ends were cut back, 0 bases at V and 6 bases at J, with 15 bases in the middle. The CDR3 is made up of 16 amino acids. Per germline, CDR1 MNHEY and CDR2 SVGAGI. As DNA, the CDR3 is TGTGCCAGCAGTTACTCAGGGGGTGGGATGGGCAATGAGCAGTTCTTC. This sequence encodes CASSYSGGGMGNEQFF.

The chain carries TRBV10-3 and TRBJ1-3, with a tentative D call TRBD1 (5 bases). Per germline, CDR1 ENHRY and CDR2 SYGVKD. This CDR3 contains 14 residues. Trimming left V 4 bases short and J 5 bases short, with 12 bases between. The CDR3 coding sequence is TGTGCCATCAGTGCGGCAGGGCAACGAAACACCATATATTTT. Protein sequence: CAISAAGQRNTIYF.

This clone has only one observation. The CDR3: CASSQAPTRLETQYF. The CDR3, as DNA: TGCGCCAGCAGCCAAGCCCCGACTAGACTTGAGACCCAGTACTTC. This chain links TRBV4-1 with TRBJ2-5; D perhaps matches TRBD2 (6 bases). The germline CDR1 and CDR2 sequences are MGHRA and YSYEKL. V dropped 1 base and J dropped 5 bases, with 14 bases sitting between them. This CDR3 contains 15 residues.

The chain has TRBV7-2 and TRBJ2-7; D not resolved. The germline V gene encodes CDR1 SGHTA and CDR2 FQGNSA. The CDR3 runs to 11 residues. The V end lost 5 bases, the J end lost 3 bases, and 5 bases lay between the germline ends. Here the CDR3 DNA reads TGTGCCAGCAGCGTCCACTACGAGCAGTACTTC. Its protein product is CASSVHYEQYF.

The V gene is TRBV29-1, the J gene TRBJ2-1; a possible D gene is TRBD2 (5 bases). Trimming shortened V by 4 bases and J by 1 base, and 11 bases separated the two germline ends. The CDR3 is 14 amino acids. The germline CDR1 and CDR2 sequences are SQVTM and ANQGSEA. In DNA, the CDR3 is TGCAGCGTTGTTTCTAGCTTATCCTACAATGAGCAGTTCTTC. Translated: CSVVSSLSYNEQFF.

The sample holds one count of this clone. The chain links TRBV5-1 to TRBJ2-5; 7 nucleotides align to TRBD2. Germline CDR1 and CDR2: SGHRS and YFSETQ. The CDR3 runs 15 residues. J was trimmed by 2 bases and V by 1 base; bases with no gene match: 5. The DNA of the CDR3 is TGCGCCAGCAGCTTGACGGGGGGTATACAAGAGACCCAGTACTTC. This sequence encodes CASSLTGGIQETQYF.

This clone was observed a single time. The chain couples TRBV5-8 to TRBJ2-7; 8 bases fit TRBD1. J gave up 4 bases and V 0 bases, and 3 bases lay outside the gene matches. Germline V gene data show CDR1 as SGHTS and CDR2 as YDEGEE. This CDR3 is 14 amino acids long. Here the CDR3 reads CASSLGGTGYEQYF. DNA for the CDR3: TGTGCCAGCAGCTTGGGTGGGACAGGTTACGAGCAGTACTTC.

The gene calls are TRBV20-1 and TRBJ1-2; D is unresolved. The germline gives CDR1 DFQATT, CDR2 SNEGSKA (reference sequence). The CDR3 is 12 amino acids. Trimming left V 3 bases short and J 4 bases short, with 9 bases between. The CDR3 bases are TGCAGTGCTAGTGAGCGGCTCTATGGCTACACCTTC. Translated, it gives CSASERLYGYTF.

This chain connects TRBV6-6 to TRBJ1-4; 8 nucleotides line up with TRBD1. Germline V gene sequence: CDR1 MNHNY, CDR2 SVGAGI (reference sequence). The CDR3 covers 15 residues. The junction had 6 bases not matched to a gene; V was cut back by 5 bases and J by 4 bases. The CDR3 coding sequence is TGTGCCAGCAGTGACACAGGGGGGTTTAATGAAAAACTGTTTTTT. Translated: CASSDTGGFNEKLFF.

This clone was found a few times. V and J are TRBV7-9 and TRBJ2-3, with unresolved D. This CDR3 is built from 12 residues. In germline, CDR1 is SEHNR, CDR2 FQNEAQ (reference sequence). The V end was cut by 1 base, the J end by 4 bases, with 3 bases between. CDR3: CASSLVADTQYF. In DNA, the CDR3 is TGTGCCAGCAGCTTAGTCGCAGATACGCAGTATTTT.

The V gene is TRBV14, the J gene TRBJ2-7, with D hard to call. This CDR3 contains 16 residues. Looked up from germline, CDR1 is SGHDN and CDR2 is FVKESK. The V and J ends lost 1 base and 5 bases respectively, with 18 bases between them. CDR3 nucleotides: TGTGCCAGCAGCCAAGTATTAGCCCGACTCTACAACGAGCAGTACTTC. Translating it yields CASSQVLARLYNEQYF.

Note on this clone: Other DNA variants within this sample encode the same CDR3. This rearrangement joins TRBV7-9 to TRBJ1-2, with 8 bases matching TRBD1. V was clipped by 5 bases and J by 4 bases; unmatched bases: 6. The CDR3 totals 14 residues. The germline V gene has CDR1 SEHNR and CDR2 FQNEAQ (reference sequence). CDR3 residues: CASSPGQGGYGYTF. In nucleotides, the CDR3 is TGTGCCAGCAGCCCCGGACAGGGAGGCTATGGCTACACCTTC.

Only a few counts were recorded for this clone. The rearrangement links TRBV5-1 to TRBJ2-1; D is uncertain. Trimming took off 0 bases at V and 8 bases at J, with 12 bases between the two ends. Germline V gene lookup returns CDR1 SGHRS and CDR2 YFSETQ. This CDR3 spans 14 amino acids. The CDR3 DNA reads as TGCGCCAGCAGCTTGGGGAGTGTTATGGATGAGCAGTTCTTC. Translation: CASSLGSVMDEQFF.

The rearrangement joins TRBV5-1 to TRBJ2-7, with 12 nucleotides matching TRBD2. The J segment lost 0 bases and the V segment lost 2 bases, leaving 3 bases of the junction unmatched. The CDR3 spans 16 residues. Germline CDR1 SGHRS, CDR2 YFSETQ. The CDR3 nucleotides read TGCGCCAGCAGCTTCCTAGCGGGGGGGAGCTCCTACGAGCAGTACTTC. This sequence encodes CASSFLAGGSSYEQYF.

This clone was recorded only once. The J gene is TRBJ2-6, the V gene TRBV5-4; no definite D call. The CDR3 contains 16 residues. V lost 1 base and J 0 bases, leaving 8 bases between the germline ends. Per the germline V gene, CDR1 is SGHNT and CDR2 is YYREEE (reference sequence). CDR3 region: CASSLQAHSGANVLTF. The CDR3 DNA reads as TGTGCCAGCAGCTTGCAGGCGCACTCTGGGGCCAACGTCCTGACTTTC. Full variable domain (remainder filled in from reference TRBV5-4 and TRBJ2-6): ETGVTQSPTHLIKTRGQQVTLRCSSQSGHNTVSWYQQALGQGPQFIFQYYREEENGRGNFPPRFSGLQFPNYSSELNVNALELDDSALYLCASSLQAHSGANVLTFGAGSRLTVL.

The J gene is TRBJ2-2, the V gene TRBV7-9; possible D gene TRBD2, 6 bases. Trimming stripped 5 bases from V and 4 bases from J, with 11 bases between. This CDR3 has 14 amino acids. The germline V gene encodes CDR1 SEHNR and CDR2 FQNEAQ (reference sequence). The CDR3 loop reads CASSVYSGTGELFF. The CDR3 nucleotides are TGTGCCAGCAGCGTCTATAGCGGCACCGGGGAGCTGTTTTTT.

This rearrangement joins TRBV4-1 to TRBJ1-1; no firm D call. Germline V gene data show CDR1 as MGHRA and CDR2 as YSYEKL. The CDR3 consists of 15 residues. Trimming removed 3 bases from V and 0 bases from J, with 11 bases in between. The CDR3 loop reads CASSHGQRVNTEAFF. For the CDR3, the DNA is TGCGCCAGCAGCCATGGGCAAAGGGTGAACACTGAAGCTTTCTTT.

This chain connects TRBV9 to TRBJ1-3; D unresolved. This CDR3 has 17 residues. Trimming left V 4 bases short and J 0 bases short, with 17 bases between. CDR1 and CDR2 (germline): SGDLS, YYNGEE. The CDR3 region is CASSSTDLRSSGNTIYF. The CDR3 DNA follows: TGTGCCAGCAGCTCCACCGATCTCAGGTCCTCTGGAAACACCATATATTTT.

The V and J genes are TRBV10-3 and TRBJ2-5, with 12 bases fitting TRBD2. The J segment lost 4 bases and the V segment lost 5 bases, leaving 5 bases of the junction unmatched. This CDR3 comprises 15 residues. CDR1 and CDR2 from the germline V gene are ENHRY and SYGVKD. The CDR3 DNA reads as TGTGCCATCAGTCCTAGCGGGGGGGCAATAGAGACCCAGTACTTC. This codes for CAISPSGGAIETQYF.

The V call is TRBV2, the J call TRBJ2-1; D not resolved. CDR3 length: 13 residues. V lost 2 bases and J lost 4, with 6 bases in between. The germline V gene encodes CDR1 SNHLY and CDR2 FYNNEI. The CDR3 DNA is TGTGCCAGCAGTGAAATTGAATACAATGAGCAGTTCTTC. Protein sequence: CASSEIEYNEQFF.

CDR3: CASRRVGPGNTIYF. CDR3 bases: TGTGCCAGCAGGCGCGTGGGTCCCGGAAACACCATATATTTT. The chain combines TRBV6-5 with TRBJ1-3; D is undetermined. From germline, CDR1 is MNHEY and CDR2 SVGAGI. V lost 6 bases to trimming and J lost 4 bases, with 13 bases between them. CDR3 length: 14 residues.